This entry lists 17 T cell receptor beta chains sequenced from one sample in a study of CD8+CD57+ T cells in acquired aplastic anemia. Both TCR beta VDJ combination and CDR3 sequence profiling were carried out. Genomic DNA was the template for this profiling. From the reads, TCRdb called clonotypes with MiXCR, one entry per CDR3 protein. The table has 200,000 to 300,000 distinct CDR3 sequences, around 82% seen once. Patients included in sequencing had previously demonstrated CD8+CD57+ cell expansion by flow cytometry. Source material: sorted CD4+, CD8+, or CD8+CD57+ T cells (not recorded which) from PBMCs. The source of these receptors is a human donor with aplastic anemia.

The V call is TRBV19, the J call TRBJ2-3, with 7 nucleotides matching TRBD2. CDR1 is LNHDA, CDR2 SQIVND, per germline (reference sequence). The CDR3 sequence is 15 residues long. Unmatched junction bases numbered 11, after V lost 9 bases and J lost 2 bases. The CDR3 sequence is CASSIRRDYTDTQYF. Here the CDR3 DNA reads TGTGCCAGCAGCATCCGTAGGGACTACACAGATACGCAGTATTTT.

V gene TRBV20-1 combines with J gene TRBJ1-2; maybe TRBD1 (5 bases). The CDR3 is 14 amino acids. Between the trimmed V and J ends, which lost 6 bases and 3 bases, there was a span of 17 bases. Germline values: CDR1 DFQATT, CDR2 SNEGSKA (reference sequence). CDR3 loop: CSASSWGRDYGYTF. In nucleotides, the CDR3 is TGCAGTGCCAGTAGTTGGGGACGGGACTATGGCTACACCTTC.

The chain couples TRBV7-3 to TRBJ2-1, with D possibly matching TRBD2 (6 bases). The length of the CDR3 is 13 residues. CDR1 SGHTA and CDR2 FQGTGA come from the germline V gene. Between the trimmed V and J ends, which lost 6 bases and 13 bases, there was a span of 19 bases. The CDR3 loop reads CASSVGGSHDQFF. The CDR3 coding sequence is TGTGCCAGCAGTGTTGGGGGGAGTCACGATCAGTTCTTC.

This rearrangement joins TRBV5-6 to TRBJ2-1; 7 bases line up with TRBD2. The germline CDR1 and CDR2 sequences are SGHDT and YYEEEE. The CDR3 covers 16 residues. V gave up 5 bases and J gave up 6 bases; unmatched junction bases: 14. The CDR3 region has the DNA TGTGCCAGCAGTTTCAGGACTGGCGGGAGCAGCAATGAGCAGTTCTTC. This sequence encodes CASSFRTGGSSNEQFF.

The chain combines TRBV7-9 with TRBJ1-1; D is ambiguous. The CDR3 is made up of 15 amino acids. V lost 1 base, J lost 14 bases, and 23 bases lay in between. CDR1 is SEHNR and CDR2 is FQNEAQ in the germline V gene (reference sequence). CDR3 residues: CASSLDLTAKKKPFF. CDR3 DNA: TGTGCCAGCAGCTTAGATCTAACAGCAAAAAAGAAACCGTTCTTT.

Regarding this clonotype: The CDR3 does not end in the conserved phenylalanine or tryptophan, so this is likely a read error. Because the CDR3's place on the DNA is in doubt, the DNA is left out and the CDR3 is given as listed by TCRdb. The chain's CDR3 is CASSQGRRRPTIS. The gene calls are TRBV9 and TRBJ2-1; TRBD1 was called by the table and not checked on the DNA. CDR1 is SGDLS, CDR2 YYNGEE, per germline. The CDR3 is 13 amino acids long, termini counted.

This chain's CDR3 is CASSVGPDTQDFAYEQYV. The CDR3 DNA sequence: TGTGCCAGCAGCGTAGGTCCAGATACGCAGGACTTTGCCTACGAGCAGTACGTC. The rearrangement joins TRBV9 to TRBJ2-7; weak D call: TRBD2 (5 bases). The CDR3 runs to 18 residues. CDR1 is SGDLS, CDR2 YYNGEE, per germline. Deletions cut 0 bases from V and 2 bases from J, with 21 bases between.

On this clonotype: One end of the junction does not line up with germline, which may come from a read error. The gene calls are TRBV2 and TRBJ2-3; D is unclear. The CDR3 runs to 12 residues. CDR1 is SNHLY and CDR2 is FYNNEI in the germline V gene. The CDR3 reads CASRVRSNTPYF. The CDR3 DNA reads TGTGCCAGCAGGGTAAGGTCAAATACGCCGTATTTT.

Note on this clonotype: Because the CDR3 is missing its conserved closing phenylalanine or tryptophan, this is likely a read error. The limits of the CDR3 on the DNA are not certain, so only TCRdb's listed CDR3 is given. V is TRBV2 and J is TRBJ2-1; TRBD1 is the table's D call, not checked against the DNA. Germline assignment: CDR1 SNHLY and CDR2 FYNNEI. The CDR3 sequence runs 16 residues, both termini included. The CDR3 loop is CASSQGGTNTQYEQLV.

This clonotype was recorded only once. The chain combines TRBV7-8 with TRBJ2-3; TRBD1 agrees at 7 bases. The germline gives CDR1 SGHVS, CDR2 FQNEAQ. There are 16 residues in the CDR3. V trimming: 3 bases; J trimming: 12 bases; junction bases outside the gene matches: 18. CDR3 in DNA: TGTGCCAGCAGCTTTGATCCAGACGGGACAGCAGTTTCCCAGTATTTT. Translated, it gives CASSFDPDGTAVSQYF.

The gene calls are TRBV7-2 and TRBJ2-5; TRBD2 might be the D (6 bases). Germline V gives CDR1 SGHTA, CDR2 FQGNSA. With 11 bases removed from V and 7 bases from J, the gap between germline ends came to 17 bases. The CDR3 sequence is 12 residues long. CDR3 in DNA: TGTGCCGTTCTCGGAGGGGCGGGGACCCAGTACTTC. Translated: CAVLGGAGTQYF. Using reference TRBV7-2 and TRBJ2-5 for the parts outside the CDR3, the full variable domain is GAGVSQSPSNKVTEKGKDVELRCDPISGHTALYWYRQSLGQGLEFLIYFQGNSAPDKSGLPSDRFSAERTGGSVSTLTIQRTQQEDSAVYLCAVLGGAGTQYFGPGTRLLVL.

This chain links TRBV13 with TRBJ2-7; 10 bases are a match to TRBD1. Trimming took 2 bases from V and 2 from J; bases not matched to a gene: 12. Germline assignment: CDR1 PRHDT and CDR2 FYEKMQ (reference sequence). The CDR3 is made up of 18 amino acids. DNA of the CDR3: TGTGCCAGCAGCTTACGGGACAGGGGCATGGACTATGCCTACGAGCAGTACGTC. This gives the protein CASSLRDRGMDYAYEQYV.

The chain uses TRBV2 and TRBJ2-2, with 10 bases aligning to TRBD1. V lost 4 bases and J lost 6; bases outside the gene matches: 2. This CDR3 is 14 amino acids long. Germline V lookup: CDR1 SNHLY, CDR2 FYNNEI. The CDR3: CASSGGTGAGELFF. CDR3 in DNA: TGTGCCAGCAGTGGGGGGACAGGGGCCGGGGAGCTGTTTTTT.

The chain recombines TRBV7-8 with TRBJ2-1; D is perhaps TRBD2 (6 bases). Between the trimmed V and J ends, which lost 3 bases and 13 bases, there was a span of 25 bases. The CDR3 extends over 16 amino acids. Germline V gives CDR1 SGHVS, CDR2 FQNEAQ. The CDR3 spells CASSFPRGGGTQYQFF. For the CDR3, the DNA is TGTGCCAGCAGCTTTCCGAGAGGCGGCGGGACCCAGTATCAGTTCTTC.

With regard to this clonotype: Its ends do not fully match the called genes, so a read error is possible. This rearrangement joins TRBV2 to TRBJ2-1; D is tentatively TRBD1 or TRBD2 (5 bases each). The length of the CDR3 is 16 residues. The V gene's germline CDR1 is SNHLY and CDR2 FYNNEI. DNA of the CDR3: TGTGCCAGCGGTGATTGGGGCACGCGGAGGCTGTGTTTGGGGTTCTTC. It specifies CASGDWGTRRLCLGFF.

V is TRBV9 and J is TRBJ2-1; possibly TRBD1 or TRBD2 for D (6 bases each). V was pared by 3 bases and J by 8 bases, with 21 bases between. The germline V gene encodes CDR1 SGDLS and CDR2 YYNGEE. This CDR3 comprises 16 residues. The CDR3 region is CASSDGGGTGQDEQFF. Written as DNA, the CDR3 is TGTGCCAGCAGCGACGGGGGCGGAACCGGTCAGGATGAGCAGTTCTTC.

This clonotype was counted between two and nine times. CDR3: CASSLERSGGSEEFF. CDR3 coding DNA: TGTGCCAGCAGCTTAGAAAGAAGCGGGGGGAGCGAAGAGTTCTTT. The V and J genes are TRBV7-9 and TRBJ1-1, with TRBD1 as a possible D gene (5 bases). The germline gives CDR1 SEHNR, CDR2 FQNEAQ (reference sequence). Trimming removed 1 base from V and 14 bases from J, with 23 bases in between. This CDR3 has 15 amino acids.